Sequencing of this T cell receptor (beta chain) was carried out in a study of cytomegalovirus exposure and HLA in healthy donors. At the level of the study: The 100 to 150 validation repertoires and the 666 first-cohort repertoires shared a platform, a later analysis reported.

CDR1 is SGHNT and CDR2 is YYREEE in the germline V gene (reference sequence). Trimming shortened V by 10 bases and J by 3 bases, and 10 bases separated the two germline ends. The CDR3 is 12 residues long. Using immunoSEQ multiplex PCR, the repertoire was profiled, and TCRdb retains in-frame clones only, with some absent. The data show roughly 56,000 clones, with about 93% seen just once and under 2.5% held by the top ten. Study-level results: Subsequent analysis found a tendency for first-cohort TCR clusters to co-occur within the approximately 130 validation repertoires. Testing in vitro showed a few CMV-associated chains specific for CMV antigens.

These donors were members of the 120-subject validation cohort, a group separate from the approximately 700-subject first cohort. Note on this clone: Its antigen is still unknown.

This clonotype was obtained from a man between 18 and 29 years old in good health and CMV-seronegative. The genes are TRBV5-4 and TRBJ2-2, with D possibly TRBD2 on 6 matching bases. Specimen: PBMCs. The CDR3 loop reads CAGGGHTGELFF. CDR3 nucleotides: TGTGCCGGTGGAGGGCACACCGGGGAGCTGTTTTTT.